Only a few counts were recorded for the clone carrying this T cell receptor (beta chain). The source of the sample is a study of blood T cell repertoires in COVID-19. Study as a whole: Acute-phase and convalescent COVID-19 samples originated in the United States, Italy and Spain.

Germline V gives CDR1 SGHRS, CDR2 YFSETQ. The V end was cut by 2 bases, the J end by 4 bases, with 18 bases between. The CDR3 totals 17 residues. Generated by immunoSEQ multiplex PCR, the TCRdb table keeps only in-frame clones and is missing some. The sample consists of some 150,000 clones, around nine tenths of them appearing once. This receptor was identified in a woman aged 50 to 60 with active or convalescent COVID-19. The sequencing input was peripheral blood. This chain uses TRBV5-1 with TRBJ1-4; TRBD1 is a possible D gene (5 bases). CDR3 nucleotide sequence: TGCGCCAGCAGCTTCGTACCGGTGGGGGGAAGTAATGAAAAACTGTTTTTT. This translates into CASSFVPVGGSNEKLFF.